Detailed here is one TCR beta chain. These data belong to a study of blood T cell repertoires in COVID-19. Study-level background: The study drew acute and convalescent COVID-19 samples from the United States, Italy and Spain. Sample material is recorded as cDNA or gDNA derived from T cells, B-cell-depleted T cells, or PBMCs.

Per the original methods: Nucleated cell counts were estimated from reference gene primer amplification. Clones were read by immunoSEQ multiplex PCR, and TCRdb kept only the in-frame ones, dropping some. V and J calls and clone size are given by that table; D and trimming were obtained from the DNA. The data show approximately 60,000 clones, around four fifths seen once. The V gene end was trimmed by 6 bases and the J gene end by 4 bases; junction bases not matched to a gene: 9. Per the germline V gene, CDR1 is MNHEY and CDR2 is SMNVEV (reference sequence). The CDR3 has 15 amino acids. Input material: peripheral blood. This clonotype was sampled from a woman aged 80 or over with active or convalescent COVID-19. This chain connects TRBV27 to TRBJ1-2, with 9 bases matching TRBD1. CDR3 in DNA: TGTGCCAGCAGCTATATGACAGGGGGGATCTATGGCTACACCTTC. Encoded protein: CASSYMTGGIYGYTF.